The sequence of this T cell receptor beta chain was determined in a study of technical replicates of blood from several donors. Using immunoSEQ multiplex PCR, the repertoire was profiled, and TCRdb retains in-frame clones only, with some absent. The sample holds 70,000 to 85,000 clones, 90% to 95% seen once. The V end was cut by 1 base, the J end by 15 bases, with 30 bases between. This CDR3 contains 18 residues. Germline V gene lookup returns CDR1 MGHRA and CDR2 YSYEKL. The table lists this clone with a count of one. This sequence originates from a human donor in good health. This chain joins TRBV4-1 and TRBJ2-2, with a tentative D call TRBD1 (7 bases). The material sequenced was T cells isolated from PBMCs. The CDR3 loop is CASSQVGDSRRGVGGLFF. For the CDR3, the DNA is TGCGCCAGCAGCCAAGTCGGGGACAGCCGCCGGGGCGTTGGAGGGTTGTTTTTT.